This TCR beta chain originates from a study of patients and donors after allogeneic stem cell transplantation. TCRdb processed the RT-PCR reads anew with MiXCR; each CDR3 protein has one entry. The sample shows roughly 880,000 distinct CDR3 sequences, about a sixth of them seen only once. This clonotype was found many times. There are 15 residues in the CDR3. Trimming removed 3 bases at V and 0 bases at J, with 12 bases between. The sequence came from a human donor who was either an allogeneic HSCT recipient or a stem cell or donor lymphocyte infusion donor (not recorded which). It is not recorded whose cells these are; they may come from a transplant donor. V gene TRBV12-3 or TRBV12-4 combines with J gene TRBJ2-7; D remains ambiguous. Sequencing was done on a sample of blood, either unsorted or a sorted T cell fraction (not recorded which). The CDR3, as DNA: TGTGCCAGCAGTTTTTCGGGCCGGAGCTCCTACGAGCAGTACTTC. Amino acid sequence: CASSFSGRSSYEQYF.